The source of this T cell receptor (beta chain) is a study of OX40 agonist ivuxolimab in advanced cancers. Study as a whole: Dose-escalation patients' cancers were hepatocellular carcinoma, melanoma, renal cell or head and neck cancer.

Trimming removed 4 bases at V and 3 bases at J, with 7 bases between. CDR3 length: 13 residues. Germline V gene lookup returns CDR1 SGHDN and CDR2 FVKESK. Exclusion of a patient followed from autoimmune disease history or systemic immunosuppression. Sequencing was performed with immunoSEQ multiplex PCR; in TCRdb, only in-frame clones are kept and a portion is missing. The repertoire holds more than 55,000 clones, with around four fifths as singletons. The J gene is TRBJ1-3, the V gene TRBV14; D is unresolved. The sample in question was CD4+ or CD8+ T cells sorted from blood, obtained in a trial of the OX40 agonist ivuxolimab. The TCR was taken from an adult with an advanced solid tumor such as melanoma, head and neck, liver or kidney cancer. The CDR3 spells CASSPEGGNTIYF. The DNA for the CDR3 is TGTGCCAGCAGCCCGGAAGGTGGAAACACCATATATTTT.